Listed below are T cell receptor beta chains from one sample, sequenced in a study of OX40 agonist ivuxolimab in advanced cancers. TCRdb's table, derived via immunoSEQ multiplex PCR, lists solely in-frame clones and lacks some. The sample consists of tens of thousands of clones, 92% of them appearing once. This material consisted of CD4+ or CD8+ T cells sorted from blood, taken in a trial of the OX40 agonist ivuxolimab. Source of these receptors: an adult with an advanced solid tumor such as melanoma, head and neck, liver or kidney cancer. Each CDR3 is given with its conserved first and last residue. A D gene is named only where the DNA matches it firmly. The size of a clone is reported for some rows only, either as once, few or many, or as a class for expanded clones.

D gene	V gene	clone size	CDR3 length	J gene	CDR3 protein	CDR3 DNA
-	TRBV6-5	-	12	TRBJ2-7	CASSLPQREQYF	TGTGCCAGCAGTTTACCCCAGCGCGAGCAGTACTTC
-	TRBV4-1	-	12	TRBJ2-1	CASSPNPNEQFF	TGCGCCAGCAGTCCGAATCCGAATGAGCAGTTCTTC
TRBD1	TRBV6-1	-	15	TRBJ1-3	CASSEDRGSGNTIYF	TGTGCCAGCAGTGAAGACAGGGGGAGTGGAAACACCATATATTTT
TRBD1	TRBV4-1	-	14	TRBJ2-6	CASSQGGTGALLTF	TGCGCCAGCAGCCAAGGGGGGACAGGGGCTCTCCTGACTTTC
TRBD1	TRBV10-3	-	16	TRBJ1-2	CAISESQRPGGLGYTF	TGTGCCATCAGTGAGTCCCAGCGTCCAGGGGGTTTAGGCTACACCTTC
TRBD2	TRBV9	-	15	TRBJ2-7	CASSVGEGIIYEQYF	TGTGCCAGCAGCGTAGGGGAGGGGATTATCTACGAGCAGTACTTC
-	TRBV4-2	-	12	TRBJ2-7	CASSQDNYEQYF	TGTGCCAGCAGCCAAGATAACTACGAGCAGTACTTC
-	TRBV9	-	16	TRBJ2-1	CASSPGGRGARNEQFF	TGTGCCAGCAGCCCGGGGGGACGGGGGGCCCGCAATGAGCAGTTCTTC
TRBD1	TRBV7-2	-	18	TRBJ1-1	CASSLVGQGTLVDTEAFF	TGTGCCAGCAGCTTAGTAGGACAGGGAACCCTGGTGGACACTGAAGCTTTCTTT
-	TRBV5-6	-	12	TRBJ1-6	CASSRLGSPLHF	TGTGCCAGCAGCAGGTTAGGTTCACCCCTCCACTTT
TRBD1	TRBV19	once	14	TRBJ1-1	CASSWAGGNTEAFF	TGTGCCAGTAGCTGGGCAGGGGGGAACACTGAAGCTTTCTTT
-	TRBV2	-	13	TRBJ2-7	CASSDGQLYEQYF	TGTGCCAGCAGTGATGGACAGCTCTACGAGCAGTACTTC
TRBD1	TRBV5-4	-	16	TRBJ2-7	CASSPWLDRRDDEQYF	TGTGCCAGCAGCCCATGGTTGGACAGGAGAGACGACGAGCAGTACTTC
-	TRBV6-5	once	13	TRBJ1-2	CASSYSEGNGYTF	TGTGCCAGCAGTTACTCTGAAGGTAATGGCTACACCTTC
-	TRBV27	-	10	TRBJ1-5	CASNYQPQHF	TGTGCCAGCAATTATCAGCCCCAGCATTTT
-	TRBV19	-	15	TRBJ1-5	CASSSPTYSNQPQHF	TGTGCCAGTAGTTCCCCGACCTATAGCAATCAGCCCCAGCATTTT
TRBD2	TRBV27	-	16	TRBJ2-1	CASSVSSGVVYNEQFF	TGTGCCAGCAGCGTAAGTAGCGGGGTCGTTTACAATGAGCAGTTCTTC
-	TRBV7-9	-	11	TRBJ1-3	CASSLENTIYF	TGTGCCAGCAGCTTAGAAAACACCATATATTTT
-	TRBV5-5	-	15	TRBJ2-7	CASSFRQAPAYEQYF	TGTGCCAGCAGCTTCAGGCAGGCCCCGGCCTACGAGCAGTACTTC
TRBD2	TRBV28	-	17	TRBJ2-2	CASSFWRLAGGTGELFF	TGTGCCAGCAGTTTTTGGCGGCTAGCGGGGGGAACCGGGGAGCTGTTTTTT
TRBD2	TRBV7-3	-	15	TRBJ2-3	CASSPLAGDTDTQYF	TGTGCCAGCAGCCCATTAGCGGGGGACACAGATACGCAGTATTTT
-	TRBV7-7	-	15	TRBJ2-3	CASSLVGGPTDTQYF	TGTGCTAGCAGCTTAGTGGGGGGGCCCACAGATACGCAGTATTTT
-	TRBV5-1	few	14	TRBJ1-5	CASSISGLNQPQHF	TGCGCCAGCAGCATCTCAGGGCTCAATCAGCCCCAGCATTTT
TRBD1	TRBV7-3	-	16	TRBJ2-2	CASSSTTGENTGELFF	TGTGCCAGCAGCTCTACGACAGGGGAAAACACCGGGGAGCTGTTTTTT
-	TRBV27	-	18	TRBJ2-7	CASSLFGQGFDLGYEQYF	TGTGCCAGCAGTTTATTTGGCCAGGGATTCGACCTTGGCTACGAGCAGTACTTC
TRBD1	TRBV18	-	12	TRBJ1-2	CASSPTGDGYTF	TGTGCCAGCTCACCGACAGGGGATGGCTACACCTTC
TRBD2	TRBV27	-	15	TRBJ2-5	CASSITTSNEETQYF	TGTGCCAGCAGTATAACGACTAGCAATGAAGAGACCCAGTACTTC
TRBD1	TRBV25-1	-	17	TRBJ1-6	CASSVGQGRSYNSPLHF	TGTGCCAGCAGTGTGGGACAGGGGCGGTCCTATAATTCACCCCTCCACTTT
-	TRBV6-1	-	11	TRBJ1-1	CASSENTEAFF	TGTGCCAGCAGTGAAAACACTGAAGCTTTCTTT
-	TRBV9	-	13	TRBJ2-7	CASSLDGSYEQYF	TGTGCCAGCAGCTTGGACGGCTCCTACGAGCAGTACTTC